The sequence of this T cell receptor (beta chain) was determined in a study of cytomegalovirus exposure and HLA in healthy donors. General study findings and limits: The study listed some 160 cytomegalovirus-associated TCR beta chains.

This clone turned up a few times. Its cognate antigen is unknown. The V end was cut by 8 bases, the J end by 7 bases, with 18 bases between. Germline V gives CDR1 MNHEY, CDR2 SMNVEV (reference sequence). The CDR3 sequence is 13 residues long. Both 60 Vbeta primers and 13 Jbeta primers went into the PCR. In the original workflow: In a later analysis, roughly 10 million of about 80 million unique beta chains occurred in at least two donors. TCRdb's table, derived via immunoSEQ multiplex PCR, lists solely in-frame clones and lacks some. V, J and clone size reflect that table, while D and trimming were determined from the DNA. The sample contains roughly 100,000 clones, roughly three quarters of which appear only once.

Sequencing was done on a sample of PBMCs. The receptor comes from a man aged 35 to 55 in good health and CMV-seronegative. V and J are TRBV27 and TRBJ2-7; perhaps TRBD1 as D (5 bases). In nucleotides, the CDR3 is TGTGCCAGCCGCATGGCCAGGGTGGGGGAGCAGTACTTC. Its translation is CASRMARVGEQYF.